This TCR beta chain comes out of a study of T cells in Graves' hyperthyroidism and ophthalmopathy. This clonotype was counted at least ten times. Its antigen is not identified. The source material, RNA transcripts, was used to amplify TCR beta CDR3 regions. HTBI primers were the set used in a first-round RT-PCR of the TCR CDR3. TCRdb re-derived calls from the multiplex PCR reads in MiXCR, one entry per CDR3 protein. The data show roughly 570,000 distinct CDR3 sequences, with more than 45% seen just once and around 17% held by the top ten. Study-level findings and limits: Appearing also in blood were most of the thyroid clonotypes expanded above 0.001. Ophthalmopathy stood apart from stable hyperthyroidism in a 13 V-J model.

Trimming left V 4 bases short and J 3 bases short, with 4 bases between. The germline V gene has CDR1 SNHLY and CDR2 FYNNEI. This CDR3 is built from 12 residues. Diagnostic decisions used clinical symptoms, serum thyroxine and TRAb, thyroid ultrasound and orbital computed tomography. The V call is TRBV2, the J call TRBJ1-5; D uncertain. The sequence came from an adult woman with Graves' disease, either hyperthyroidism or ophthalmopathy (not recorded which). Sequences were obtained from peripheral blood or thyroid tissue (not recorded which). The CDR3 here is CASSGDNQPQHF. The CDR3 DNA reads as TGTGCCAGCAGTGGGGACAATCAGCCCCAGCATTTT.